Each of the 31 T cell receptor beta chains below was sequenced from the same sample in a study of blood T cell repertoires in COVID-19. Measured with immunoSEQ multiplex PCR; TCRdb has only the in-frame clones, and not every one. The table includes 85,000 to 120,000 clones, over 60% detected once. Specimen: peripheral blood. The receptors were sampled from a man older than 75 with COVID-19, enrolled during active disease.

By its share, this clone is medium-sized (0.01 to 0.1%). This chain links TRBV9 with TRBJ1-6; 7 bases match TRBD1. The CDR3 contains 14 residues. Per the germline V gene, CDR1 is SGDLS and CDR2 is YYNGEE. The V segment lost 4 bases and the J segment 7 bases; nucleotides outside the gene matches: 5. The CDR3 loop reads CASSPTGNNSPLHF. CDR3 bases: TGTGCCAGCAGCCCGACAGGGAACAATTCACCCCTCCACTTT.

This chain connects TRBV6-2 or TRBV6-3 to TRBJ2-1; weak D call: TRBD2 (5 bases). From germline, CDR1 is MNHEY and CDR2 SVGEGT. Deletions cut 5 bases from V and 4 bases from J, with 12 bases between. The CDR3 spans 14 residues. Written as DNA, the CDR3 is TGTGCCAGCAGTGAGGACTGGAAATACAATGAGCAGTTCTTC. It codes for CASSEDWKYNEQFF.

The gene calls are TRBV5-1 and TRBJ1-2, with D possibly matching TRBD1 (5 bases). Trimming stripped 0 bases from V and 3 bases from J, with 12 bases between. Germline V gene lookup returns CDR1 SGHRS and CDR2 YFSETQ. This CDR3 contains 15 residues. The CDR3 loop reads CASSLEDSRHYGYTF. CDR3 sequence (DNA): TGCGCCAGCAGCTTGGAAGACAGCCGTCACTATGGCTACACCTTC.

The chain is built from TRBV5-1 and TRBJ1-5; D not resolved. The V and J ends lost 2 bases and 2 bases respectively, with 8 bases between them. Germline V gene sequence: CDR1 SGHRS, CDR2 YFSETQ. CDR3 length equals 14 residues. Written as DNA, the CDR3 is TGCGCCAGCAGCTTCGGGGTGGGCAATCAGCCCCAGCATTTT. Amino acids: CASSFGVGNQPQHF. Drawing the rest from reference TRBV5-1 and TRBJ1-5, the complete variable domain is KAGVTQTPRYLIKTRGQQVTLSCSPISGHRSVSWYQQTPGQGLQFLFEYFSETQRNKGNFPGRFSGRQFSNSRSEMNVSTLELGDSALYLCASSFGVGNQPQHFGDGTRLSIL.

The genes are TRBV29-1 and TRBJ2-3; 7 positions match TRBD2. The germline V gene encodes CDR1 SQVTM and CDR2 ANQGSEA. Trimming took 5 bases from V and 0 from J; bases not matched to a gene: 2. CDR3 length equals 13 residues. This CDR3 is CSVSGTSTDTQYF. DNA for the CDR3: TGCAGCGTTAGCGGGACTAGCACAGATACGCAGTATTTT.

The V and J genes are TRBV29-1 and TRBJ2-7, with TRBD1 matching 12 bases. Germline V gene lookup returns CDR1 SQVTM and CDR2 ANQGSEA. The length of the CDR3 is 14 residues. V gave up 6 bases and J gave up 7 bases; unmatched junction bases: 10. For the CDR3, the DNA is TGCAGCGTCGCCCCGGGACAGGGGGCTCGAGAGCAGTACTTC. Its translation: CSVAPGQGAREQYF.

The V and J genes are TRBV11-1 and TRBJ2-5; D may be TRBD2 (5 bases). Germline CDR1 reads SGHAT; CDR2 reads FQDESV (reference sequence). CDR3 length equals 13 residues. V was cut by 3 bases and J by 5 bases, with 10 bases left in between. DNA for the CDR3: TGTGCCAGCAGCTTCCGGGGAGAGGAGACCCAGTACTTC. Translation gives CASSFRGEETQYF.

This clone was picked up one time. V usage is TRBV5-1 and J usage is TRBJ1-1; TRBD1 aligns across 7 bases. V lost 0 bases and J lost 5; bases outside the gene matches: 7. Germline V CDR1 and CDR2: SGHRS, YFSETQ. The CDR3 extends over 15 amino acids. The CDR3 here is CASSLVGGGNTEAFF. The CDR3 DNA is TGCGCCAGCAGCTTGGTCGGAGGGGGCAATACTGAAGCTTTCTTT.

The chain joins TRBV28 to TRBJ1-1; a weak D match, TRBD1 (6 bases). CDR1 MDHEN and CDR2 SYDVKM come from the germline V gene. This CDR3 has 15 residues. V lost 8 bases, J lost 4 bases, and 20 bases lay in between. The CDR3 sequence: CASLEAQGTGTEAFF. The CDR3 bases are TGTGCCAGCCTGGAGGCGCAGGGGACGGGCACTGAAGCTTTCTTT.

The J gene is TRBJ1-1, the V gene TRBV27, with D perhaps TRBD1 (5 bases). Germline CDR1 MNHEY, CDR2 SMNVEV (reference sequence). The ends were cut back, 4 bases at V and 8 bases at J, with 20 bases in the middle. The CDR3 is 15 amino acids. This CDR3 reads CASSSRSGTRGEAFF. The CDR3 nucleotides read TGTGCCAGCAGTTCCCGCAGCGGGACCCGGGGGGAAGCTTTCTTT.

The rearrangement uses TRBV9 and TRBJ2-1; 7 nucleotides agree with TRBD1. The CDR3 length is 12 residues. From germline, CDR1 is SGDLS and CDR2 YYNGEE. The V and J ends lost 2 bases and 8 bases, in that order; junction bases with no gene match: 1. CDR3 protein: CASSVTGYEQFF. Written as DNA, the CDR3 is TGTGCCAGCAGCGTGACAGGGTATGAGCAGTTCTTC.

This chain links TRBV27 with TRBJ1-5; no reliable D call. The CDR3 totals 14 residues. CDR1 and CDR2 from the germline V gene are MNHEY and SMNVEV (reference sequence). V lost 3 bases and J 0 bases, leaving 6 bases between the germline ends. The CDR3 bases are TGTGCCAGCAGTTTCATCTATAGCAATCAGCCCCAGCATTTT. This sequence encodes CASSFIYSNQPQHF.

This rearrangement joins TRBV29-1 to TRBJ2-1, with D possibly being TRBD2 (6 bases). Deletions cut 4 bases from V and 0 bases from J, with 13 bases between. The CDR3 is 15 residues long. Germline values: CDR1 SQVTM, CDR2 ANQGSEA. CDR3 loop: CSVGEASSSYNEQFF. The CDR3 DNA reads TGCAGCGTTGGGGAGGCGTCGAGCTCCTACAATGAGCAGTTCTTC.

The chain employs TRBV5-6 and TRBJ1-5, with D unresolved. This CDR3 contains 13 residues. Germline V gene data show CDR1 as SGHDT and CDR2 as YYEEEE. Trimming took 4 bases from V and 15 from J, leaving 20 bases between them. CDR3 nucleotides: TGTGCCAGCAGCCCGGCGGGAAGCCGGTTGGTGCATTTT. This encodes CASSPAGSRLVHF.

The chain carries TRBV25-1 and TRBJ1-1; D gene uncertain. Germline V gene sequence: CDR1 MGHDK, CDR2 SYGVNS. The length of the CDR3 is 11 residues. V lost 6 bases and J lost 6, with 8 bases in between. The CDR3 DNA reads TGTGCCAGCAGGAATGGCCCTGAAGCTTTCTTT. Amino acids: CASRNGPEAFF.

This clone was seen a single time. V usage is TRBV6-5 and J usage is TRBJ1-6; 9 bases fit TRBD1. CDR1 and CDR2 (germline): MNHEY, SVGAGI. V lost 5 bases, J lost 5 bases, and 1 base stayed unmatched. CDR3 size: 14 residues. The CDR3 loop reads CASSRTGDNSPLHF. CDR3 sequence (DNA): TGTGCCAGCAGTCGGACAGGGGATAATTCACCCCTCCACTTT.

This chain uses TRBV6-2 or TRBV6-3 with TRBJ2-7; 9 bases are shared with TRBD1. The CDR3 length is 19 residues. After removal of 4 bases from V and 2 bases from J, the junction contained 18 bases not matched to a gene. Germline V CDR1 and CDR2: MNHEY, SVGEGT. In DNA form, the CDR3 reads TGTGCCAGCAGTTCCGCGCGGGACAGGGATCTTTCAGAACCCTACGAGCAGTACTTC. Translating it yields CASSSARDRDLSEPYEQYF.

This clone came up many times. CDR3 residues: CASSTRRTGRDSPLHF. CDR3 in DNA: TGTGCCAGCAGCACCCGCCGGACAGGGAGGGATTCACCCCTCCACTTT. The chain recombines TRBV13 with TRBJ1-6, with 8 bases aligning to TRBD1. Germline V lookup: CDR1 PRHDT, CDR2 FYEKMQ (reference sequence). The CDR3 length is 16 residues. The V gene end was trimmed by 5 bases and the J gene end by 8 bases; junction bases not matched to a gene: 11.

V usage is TRBV6-2 or TRBV6-3 and J usage is TRBJ2-4, with 13 bases lining up with TRBD2. Germline CDR1 is MNHEY and CDR2 is SVGEGT. The CDR3 has 17 amino acids. Trimming cost V 5 bases and J 2 bases; bases outside gene matches: 6. CDR3 bases: TGTGCCAGCAGTCCCCAACTAGCGGGAGGGCCCAAAAACATTCAGTACTTC. Protein product: CASSPQLAGGPKNIQYF.

The rearrangement uses TRBV3-1 (or the pseudogene TRBV3-2) and TRBJ2-7; 12 bases agree with TRBD1. V was pared by 0 bases and J by 6 bases, with 9 bases of the junction left unmatched. CDR3 size: 17 residues. CDR1 is LGHDT, CDR2 YNNKEL, per germline (reference sequence). The CDR3 nucleotides read TGTGCCAGCAGCCAAGAAAGGGGGGACAGGGGGCGCGGCGAGCAGTACTTC. This sequence encodes CASSQERGDRGRGEQYF.

The sample holds one count of this clone. This chain uses TRBV5-1 with TRBJ2-5; 10 bases map to TRBD2. The CDR3 is 14 amino acids. Germline V gene data show CDR1 as SGHRS and CDR2 as YFSETQ. The V and J ends lost 4 bases and 3 bases, in that order; junction bases with no gene match: 3. CDR3 nucleotides: TGCGCCAGCAGCATCGGACTAGCGGAAGAGACCCAGTACTTC. Translating gives CASSIGLAEETQYF.

This chain uses TRBV29-1 with TRBJ2-7; D call uncertain. The V gene lost 5 bases and the J gene lost 3 bases, with 8 bases spanning the gap. The CDR3 has 11 residues. CDR1 SQVTM and CDR2 ANQGSEA come from the germline V gene. The chain's CDR3 is CSVLTIYEQYF. In DNA form, the CDR3 reads TGCAGCGTTTTGACAATCTACGAGCAGTACTTC.

This sequence joins TRBV6-5 and TRBJ1-3, with 9 bases matching TRBD1. Trimming cost V 6 bases and J 4 bases; bases outside gene matches: 7. This CDR3 region has 15 residues. Germline V CDR1 and CDR2: MNHEY, SVGAGI. CDR3 coding DNA: TGTGCCAGCAGACCACAGGGGGCTGCCGGAAACACCATATATTTT. Residues: CASRPQGAAGNTIYF.

The V call is TRBV6-5, the J call TRBJ2-3; D is unresolved. The CDR3 extends over 12 amino acids. Trimming took 4 bases from V and 4 from J, leaving 6 bases between them. Per germline, CDR1 MNHEY and CDR2 SVGAGI. CDR3: CASSSTADTQYF. Here the CDR3 DNA reads TGTGCCAGCAGTTCTACAGCAGATACGCAGTATTTT.

CDR3 DNA sequence: TGTGCCAGCAGTTTATTTGCGGGAGGGGGCAATGAGCAGTTCTTC. Translation: CASSLFAGGGNEQFF. The V and J genes are TRBV27 and TRBJ2-1, with 9 bases aligning to TRBD2. The CDR3 spans 15 residues. Per germline, CDR1 MNHEY and CDR2 SMNVEV (reference sequence). The trim removed 1 base at V and 6 bases at J, leaving 4 bases unmatched.

This clone was recorded a few times. This chain connects TRBV15 to TRBJ1-1; 8 nucleotides agree with TRBD1. The CDR3 length is 13 residues. CDR1 is LNHNV, CDR2 YYDKDF, per germline (reference sequence). J gave up 9 bases and V 6 bases, and 9 bases lay outside the gene matches. The CDR3 nucleotides read TGTGCCACCAGAGGATCACAGGGGGGGAAAGCTTTCTTT. This codes for CATRGSQGGKAFF.

The gene calls are TRBV5-1 and TRBJ2-7, with 9 bases lining up with TRBD1. The CDR3 covers 14 residues. The junction had 3 bases not matched to a gene; V was cut back by 2 bases and J by 3 bases. CDR1 SGHRS and CDR2 YFSETQ come from the germline V gene. The CDR3 is CASSFGTGNYEQYF. The CDR3 bases are TGCGCCAGCAGCTTTGGGACAGGGAACTACGAGCAGTACTTC.

The chain couples TRBV19 to TRBJ2-2, with 9 nucleotides matching TRBD1. With V trimmed by 5 bases and J by 4 bases, 8 bases remained unmatched. Germline loops: CDR1 LNHDA, CDR2 SQIVND (reference sequence). The CDR3 spans 16 residues. CDR3 DNA sequence: TGTGCCAGTAGTCCCCTGGGACAGGGTCGCACCGGGGAGCTGTTTTTT. Protein: CASSPLGQGRTGELFF.

The chain employs TRBV28 and TRBJ2-3; the D gene is possibly TRBD2 (6 bases). Trimming took off 6 bases at V and 1 base at J, with 14 bases between the two ends. The V gene's germline CDR1 is MDHEN and CDR2 SYDVKM. This CDR3 spans 15 amino acids. CDR3 amino acids: CASSPWVAGTDTQYF. The CDR3 DNA reads TGTGCCAGCAGCCCGTGGGTAGCGGGCACAGATACGCAGTATTTT.

The chain uses TRBV28 and TRBJ1-2; D gene unclear. The germline V gene encodes CDR1 MDHEN and CDR2 SYDVKM. The ends were cut back, 5 bases at V and 4 bases at J, with 8 bases in the middle. This CDR3 has 12 residues. The CDR3 spells CASSQAAYGYTF. The DNA for the CDR3 is TGTGCCAGCAGTCAAGCGGCCTATGGCTACACCTTC.

In DNA form, the CDR3 reads TGTGCCAGCAGTCCAGGCCATAGGGGTGAGCAGTTCTTC. This encodes CASSPGHRGEQFF. The V gene is TRBV28, the J gene TRBJ2-1, with D possibly being TRBD1 (5 bases). Germline CDR1 and CDR2: MDHEN and SYDVKM. Trimming took 5 bases from V and 9 from J, leaving 14 bases between them. The length of the CDR3 is 13 residues.